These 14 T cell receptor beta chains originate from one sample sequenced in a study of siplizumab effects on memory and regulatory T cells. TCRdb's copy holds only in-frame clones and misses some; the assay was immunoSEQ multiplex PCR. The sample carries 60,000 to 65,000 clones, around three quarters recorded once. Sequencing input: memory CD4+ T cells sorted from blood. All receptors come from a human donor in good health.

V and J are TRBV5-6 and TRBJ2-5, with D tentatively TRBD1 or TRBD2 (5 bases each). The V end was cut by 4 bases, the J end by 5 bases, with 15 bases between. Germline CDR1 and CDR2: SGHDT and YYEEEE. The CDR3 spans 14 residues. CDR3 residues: CASSQVLRDETQYF. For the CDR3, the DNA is TGTGCCAGCAGCCAGGTCCTCCGGGACGAGACCCAGTACTTC.

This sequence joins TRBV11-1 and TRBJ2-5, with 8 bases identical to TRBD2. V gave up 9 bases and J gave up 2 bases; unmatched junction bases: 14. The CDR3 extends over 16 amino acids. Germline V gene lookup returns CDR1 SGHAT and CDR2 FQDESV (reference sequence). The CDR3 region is CASRGVAGGYQETQYF. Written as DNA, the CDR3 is TGTGCCAGTCGAGGGGTGGCGGGGGGCTATCAAGAGACCCAGTACTTC.

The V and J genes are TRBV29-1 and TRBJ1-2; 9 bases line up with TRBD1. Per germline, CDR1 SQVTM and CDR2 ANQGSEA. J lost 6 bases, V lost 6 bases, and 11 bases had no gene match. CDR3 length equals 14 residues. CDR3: CSVDPGQGSDGYTF. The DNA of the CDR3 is TGCAGCGTGGATCCGGGACAGGGAAGTGATGGCTACACCTTC.

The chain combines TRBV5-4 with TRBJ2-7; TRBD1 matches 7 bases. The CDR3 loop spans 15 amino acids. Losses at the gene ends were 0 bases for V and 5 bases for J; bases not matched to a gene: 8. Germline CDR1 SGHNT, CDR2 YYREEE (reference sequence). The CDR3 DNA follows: TGTGCCAGCAGCTTGGGAGGACAGGTCCCCCACGAGCAGTACTTC. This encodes CASSLGGQVPHEQYF.

The DNA for the CDR3 is TGTGCCAGCAGTTTAGCTTGGCAGAATTATGGTGGTACCGGGGCCAACGTCCTGACTTTC. It encodes CASSLAWQNYGGTGANVLTF. The J gene is TRBJ2-6, the V gene TRBV27; no firm D call. The CDR3 is made up of 20 amino acids. Trimming shortened V by 2 bases and J by 4 bases, and 24 bases separated the two germline ends. Germline assignment: CDR1 MNHEY and CDR2 SMNVEV (reference sequence).

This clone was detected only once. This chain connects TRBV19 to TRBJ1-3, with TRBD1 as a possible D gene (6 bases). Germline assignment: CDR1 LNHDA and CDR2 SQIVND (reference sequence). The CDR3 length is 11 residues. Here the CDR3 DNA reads TGTACCACCGGGGGCGGAAACACCATATATTTT. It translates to CTTGGGNTIYF.

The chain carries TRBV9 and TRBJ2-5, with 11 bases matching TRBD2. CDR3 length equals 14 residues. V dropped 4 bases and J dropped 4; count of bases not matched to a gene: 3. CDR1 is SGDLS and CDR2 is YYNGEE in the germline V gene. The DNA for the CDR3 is TGTGCCAGCAGCCCCGGGACTAGCGGAGAGACCCAGTACTTC. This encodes CASSPGTSGETQYF.

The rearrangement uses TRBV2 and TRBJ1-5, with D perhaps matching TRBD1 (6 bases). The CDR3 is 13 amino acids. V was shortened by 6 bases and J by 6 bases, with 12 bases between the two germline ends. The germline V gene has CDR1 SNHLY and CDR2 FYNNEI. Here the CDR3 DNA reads TGTGCCAGCAGCGGACAGCCCGGTCAGCCCCAGCATTTT. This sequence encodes CASSGQPGQPQHF. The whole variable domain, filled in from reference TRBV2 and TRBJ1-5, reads EPEVTQTPSHQVTQMGQEVILRCVPISNHLYFYWYRQILGQKVEFLVSFYNNEISEKSEIFDDQFSVERPDGSNFTLKIRSTKLEDSAMYFCASSGQPGQPQHFGDGTRLSIL.

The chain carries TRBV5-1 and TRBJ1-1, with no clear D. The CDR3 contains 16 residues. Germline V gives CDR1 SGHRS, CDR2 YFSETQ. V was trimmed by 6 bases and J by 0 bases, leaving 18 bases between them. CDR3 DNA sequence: TGCGCCAGCAAGGTGGGGAAAGGAGAAATGAACACTGAAGCTTTCTTT. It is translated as CASKVGKGEMNTEAFF.

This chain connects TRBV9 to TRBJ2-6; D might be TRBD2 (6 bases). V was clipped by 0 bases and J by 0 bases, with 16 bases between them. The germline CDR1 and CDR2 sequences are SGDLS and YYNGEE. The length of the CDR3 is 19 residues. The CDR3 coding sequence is TGTGCCAGCAGCGTAGTTCAGGCCAGGGACTCCTCTGGGGCCAACGTCCTGACTTTC. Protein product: CASSVVQARDSSGANVLTF.

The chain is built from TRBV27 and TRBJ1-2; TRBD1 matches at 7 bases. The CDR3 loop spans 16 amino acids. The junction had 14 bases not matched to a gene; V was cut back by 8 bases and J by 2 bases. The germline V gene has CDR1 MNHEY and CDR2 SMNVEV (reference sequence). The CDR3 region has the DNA TGTGCCAGCGCCTCCCCCGGGACAGATCAGAACTATGGCTACACCTTC. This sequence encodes CASASPGTDQNYGYTF.

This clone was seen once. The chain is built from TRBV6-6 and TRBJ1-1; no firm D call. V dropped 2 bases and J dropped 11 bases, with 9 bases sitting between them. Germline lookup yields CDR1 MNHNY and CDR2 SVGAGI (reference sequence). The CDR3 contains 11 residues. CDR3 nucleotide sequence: TGTGCCAGCAGTTACAGGGAGAAGGCTTTCTTT. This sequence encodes CASSYREKAFF.

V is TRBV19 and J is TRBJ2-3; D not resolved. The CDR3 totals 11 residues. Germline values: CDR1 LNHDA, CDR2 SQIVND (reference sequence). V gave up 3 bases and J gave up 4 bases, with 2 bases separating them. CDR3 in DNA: TGTGCCAGTAGTATTGCAGATACGCAGTATTTT. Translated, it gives CASSIADTQYF.

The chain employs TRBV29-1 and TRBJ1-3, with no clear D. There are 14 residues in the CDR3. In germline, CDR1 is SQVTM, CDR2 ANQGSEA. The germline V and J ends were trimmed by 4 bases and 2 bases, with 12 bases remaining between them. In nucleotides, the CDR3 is TGCAGCGTTGTCCTCGGTGACACTGGAAACACCATATATTTT. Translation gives CSVVLGDTGNTIYF.